This paragraph covers one T cell receptor (beta chain) sequence. No antigen is known for it. Some clones are missing from TCRdb's copy, which holds only in-frame ones; the method was immunoSEQ multiplex PCR. The sample holds about 18,000 clones, roughly 70% seen once. This entry comes from a study of neoadjuvant anti-PD-1 for oral cavity cancer. Study background: Non-progressing patients received a fourth nivolumab dose near day 43, then surgery on days 50-56.

Study results and caveats: Treg/Th17 ratio rose with pretreatment blood and fell with post-treatment tumor TCRbeta clonality. Non-responders to neoadjuvant nivolumab had significantly more clonal PBMC T cells than responders.

The V gene lost 7 bases and the J gene lost 1 base, with 7 bases spanning the gap. In germline, CDR1 is SQVTM, CDR2 ANQGSEA. The CDR3 spans 11 residues. The sample was PBMCs, taken before nivolumab (anti-PD-1) treatment. The chain is built from TRBV29-1 and TRBJ1-1; D call uncertain. The receptor comes from a person aged 40 to 85 with oral cavity squamous cell carcinoma. The CDR3 DNA reads TGCAGCGGCAGAGAGAACACTGAAGCTTTCTTT. Amino acid sequence: CSGRENTEAFF.